Here is one TCR beta chain with its context. This entry is derived from a study of control samples from healthy donors and cancer patients. This CDR3 region has 16 residues. Unmatched junction bases numbered 3, after V lost 2 bases and J lost 0 bases. In germline, CDR1 is MGHDK, CDR2 SYGVNS. Libraries were prepared by immunoSEQ multiplex PCR; TCRdb keeps only in-frame clonotypes and omits some of them. The sample holds 150,000 to 200,000 clones, 90% to 95% seen once. The chain has TRBV25-1 and TRBJ2-2; the match to TRBD1 covers 7 bases. The clonotype originates from a young woman in good health. The sequenced sample was blood. As DNA, the CDR3 is TGTGCCAGCAGTGAAGCCGGGACAGCGAACACCGGGGAGCTGTTTTTT. Its translation is CASSEAGTANTGELFF.